The entry below gives a single T cell receptor (beta chain) sequence along with its context. The germline V gene has CDR1 SGHAT and CDR2 FQNNGV. V was clipped by 2 bases and J by 3 bases, with 13 bases between them. The CDR3 runs to 15 residues. This record comes from a study of shared clonotypes between healthy human individuals. The protocol was immunoSEQ multiplex PCR, while the TCRdb copy is restricted to in-frame clones and leaves out a portion. Among about 1 million clones listed, roughly 80% were seen once. The rearrangement uses TRBV11-2 and TRBJ1-1; D might be TRBD1 (6 bases). This clonotype was sampled from a man between 18 and 35 years old in good health. The sequencing sample was made of memory CD4+ T cells sorted from blood. Stated subset: CD45RA-negative fraction. CDR3 sequence reads: CASSLPSGGHTEAFF. In DNA, the CDR3 is TGTGCCAGCAGCTTACCTTCGGGGGGGCACACTGAAGCTTTCTTT.